This T cell receptor beta chain came from a study of identical twins. A universal primer site came from template switching; cDNA carried unique molecular identifiers. TCRdb passed the 5' RACE reads through MiXCR, listing each CDR3 protein once. The sample lists 690,000 or so distinct CDR3 sequences, around 6% occurring once. This clonotype was seen at least ten times. Its specificity is not known. The CDR3 extends over 11 amino acids. The V gene lost 5 bases and the J gene lost 7 bases, with 8 bases spanning the gap. From germline, CDR1 is SQVTM and CDR2 ANQGSEA. Findings of the study overall: Cross-sectional statistical analysis was relied on for the conclusions, without the same donors being followed. Fewer insertions marked abundant cord blood beta clonotypes; young adult naive trended weakly, memory not at all. Within beta out-of-frame sequences, the excess sharing observed between twins was weaker.

The receptor comes from a man aged 18 to 29 in good health. Source material: naive T cells sorted from blood. This chain uses TRBV29-1 with TRBJ2-2; D not certain. The CDR3 DNA follows: TGCAGCGTTACCAGCCTCGGGGAGCTGTTTTTT. It specifies CSVTSLGELFF.